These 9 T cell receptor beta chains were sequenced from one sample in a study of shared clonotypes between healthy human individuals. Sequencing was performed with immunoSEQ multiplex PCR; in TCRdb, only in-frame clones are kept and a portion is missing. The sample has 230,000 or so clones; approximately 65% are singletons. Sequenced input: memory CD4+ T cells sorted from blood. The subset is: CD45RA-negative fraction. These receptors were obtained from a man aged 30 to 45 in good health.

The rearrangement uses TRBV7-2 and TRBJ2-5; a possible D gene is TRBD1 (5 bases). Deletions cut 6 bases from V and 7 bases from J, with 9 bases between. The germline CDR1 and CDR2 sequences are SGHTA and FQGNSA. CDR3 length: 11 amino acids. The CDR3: CASSFQGTQYF. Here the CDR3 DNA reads TGTGCCAGCAGTTTTCAGGGGACCCAGTACTTC.

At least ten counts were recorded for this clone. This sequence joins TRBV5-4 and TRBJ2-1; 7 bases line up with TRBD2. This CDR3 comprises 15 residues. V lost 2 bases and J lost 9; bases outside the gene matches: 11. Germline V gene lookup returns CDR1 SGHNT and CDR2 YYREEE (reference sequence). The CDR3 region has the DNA TGTGCCAGCAGCTTATTCAGCGGGACCGCCGGTGAGCAGTTCTTC. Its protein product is CASSLFSGTAGEQFF.

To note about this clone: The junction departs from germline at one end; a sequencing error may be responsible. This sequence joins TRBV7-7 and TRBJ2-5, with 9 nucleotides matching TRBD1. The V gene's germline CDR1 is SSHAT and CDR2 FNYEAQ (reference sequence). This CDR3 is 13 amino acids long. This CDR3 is CASSPDRGETQYF. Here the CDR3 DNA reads TGTGCTAGCAGCCCGGACAGGGGAGAGACCCAGTACTTC.

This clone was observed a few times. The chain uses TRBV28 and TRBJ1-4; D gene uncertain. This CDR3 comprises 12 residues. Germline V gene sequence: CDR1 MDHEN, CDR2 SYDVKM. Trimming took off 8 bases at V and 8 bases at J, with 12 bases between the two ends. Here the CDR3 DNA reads TGTGCCAGCGCCCTGAACCCCGAAAAACTGTTTTTT. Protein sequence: CASALNPEKLFF.

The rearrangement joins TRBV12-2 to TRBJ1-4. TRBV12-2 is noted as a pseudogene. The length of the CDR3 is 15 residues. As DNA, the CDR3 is TGTGCAAGTCGCATAACACGGGAAACTAATGAAAAACTGTTTTTT. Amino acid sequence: CASRITRETNEKLFF.

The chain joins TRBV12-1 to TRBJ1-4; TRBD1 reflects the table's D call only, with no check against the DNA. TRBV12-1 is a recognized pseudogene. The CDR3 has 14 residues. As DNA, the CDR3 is TGTGCCAGCAGCTCGGGACAGGGTCGTGAAAAACTGTTTTTT. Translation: CASSSGQGREKLFF.

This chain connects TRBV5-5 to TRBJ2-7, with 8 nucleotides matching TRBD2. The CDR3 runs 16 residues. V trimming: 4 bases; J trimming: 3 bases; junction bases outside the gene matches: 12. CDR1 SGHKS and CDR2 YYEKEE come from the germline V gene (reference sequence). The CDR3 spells CASSPLRTSLGYEQYF. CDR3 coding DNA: TGTGCCAGCAGCCCCCTCCGGACTAGCCTCGGCTACGAGCAGTACTTC.

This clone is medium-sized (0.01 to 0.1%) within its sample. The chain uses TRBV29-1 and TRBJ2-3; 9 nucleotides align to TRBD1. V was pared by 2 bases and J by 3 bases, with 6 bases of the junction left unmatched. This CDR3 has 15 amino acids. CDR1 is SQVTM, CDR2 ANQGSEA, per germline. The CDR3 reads CSVEPDRGRTDTQYF. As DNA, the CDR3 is TGCAGCGTTGAACCGGACAGGGGTAGGACAGATACGCAGTATTTT.

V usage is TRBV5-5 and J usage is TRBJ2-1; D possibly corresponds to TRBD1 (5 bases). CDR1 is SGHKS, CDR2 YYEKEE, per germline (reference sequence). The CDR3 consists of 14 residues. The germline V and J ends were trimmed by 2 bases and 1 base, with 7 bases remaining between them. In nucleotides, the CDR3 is TGTGCCAGCAGCTTAAGGGGATCCTACAATGAGCAGTTCTTC. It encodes CASSLRGSYNEQFF.